The 31 T cell receptor beta chains below all came from one sample that was sequenced in a study of technical replicates of blood from a few donors. Generated by immunoSEQ multiplex PCR, the TCRdb table keeps only in-frame clones and is missing some. The repertoire consists of tens of thousands of clones, with approximately 87% occurring once and the leading ten covering 4% to 6.5%. Sequenced input: PBMCs. The receptors originated from a human donor in good health. Some clones in this sample may be carry-over from other donors' samples.

This chain uses TRBV7-6 with TRBJ2-3; D possibly corresponds to TRBD2 (5 bases). Germline V lookup: CDR1 SGHVS, CDR2 FNYEAQ. Trimming left V 0 bases short and J 7 bases short, with 8 bases between. This CDR3 is 13 amino acids long. CDR3: CASSLAAAYTQYF. The CDR3 coding sequence is TGTGCCAGCAGCTTAGCAGCGGCCTATACGCAGTATTTT.

This clone was observed a few times. This chain joins TRBV4-1 and TRBJ1-1; a possible D gene is TRBD1 (6 bases). CDR1 is MGHRA, CDR2 YSYEKL, per germline. CDR3 length: 15 residues. Trimming shortened V by 0 bases and J by 1 base, and 9 bases separated the two germline ends. The chain's CDR3 is CASSQDPQGNTEAFF. CDR3 coding DNA: TGCGCCAGCAGCCAAGATCCACAGGGGAACACTGAAGCTTTCTTT.

The CDR3 DNA reads TGTGCCAGTAGTTCCCGACAGGGAAATTCACCCCTCCACTTT. This codes for CASSSRQGNSPLHF. The genes are TRBV19 and TRBJ1-6; the match to TRBD1 covers 7 bases. The CDR3 has 14 residues. The V gene end was trimmed by 5 bases and the J gene end by 7 bases; junction bases not matched to a gene: 5. Per germline, CDR1 LNHDA and CDR2 SQIVND (reference sequence).

This chain uses TRBV18 with TRBJ1-5; the match to TRBD1 covers 10 bases. Germline-derived CDR1 and CDR2 are KGHSH and LQKENI. Losses at the gene ends were 3 bases for V and 6 bases for J; bases not matched to a gene: 8. The CDR3 runs to 16 residues. The CDR3 region has the DNA TGTGCCAGCTCACCGGGCCCGGGACAGGGGACTCAGCCCCAGCATTTT. Its protein is CASSPGPGQGTQPQHF.

The V gene is TRBV14, the J gene TRBJ1-1; D is undetermined. The CDR3 sequence is 13 residues long. V lost 2 bases, J lost 1 base, and 5 bases lay in between. The V gene's germline CDR1 is SGHDN and CDR2 FVKESK. CDR3 region: CASSQPGNTEAFF. The CDR3 DNA is TGTGCCAGCAGCCAACCAGGGAACACTGAAGCTTTCTTT.

This clone turned up a few times. The chain is built from TRBV2 and TRBJ1-2; tentative D call: TRBD1 (6 bases). The CDR3 is 15 residues long. Trimming cost V 5 bases and J 4 bases, with 17 bases left between them. Germline assignment: CDR1 SNHLY and CDR2 FYNNEI. CDR3 nucleotide sequence: TGTGCCAGCAGTTGGGAGGGACAAGTTTCCTATGGCTACACCTTC. Amino acids: CASSWEGQVSYGYTF.

This chain joins TRBV7-2 and TRBJ1-2; 9 bases map to TRBD1. This CDR3 is built from 14 residues. Trimming took 5 bases from V and 4 from J; bases not matched to a gene: 5. The V gene's germline CDR1 is SGHTA and CDR2 FQGNSA. CDR3 nucleotides: TGTGCCAGCAGCCAGGACAGGGGAGTCTATGGCTACACCTTC. Translation: CASSQDRGVYGYTF.

V gene TRBV15 combines with J gene TRBJ2-2, with TRBD2 identical over 11 bases. The V gene's germline CDR1 is LNHNV and CDR2 YYDKDF (reference sequence). This CDR3 contains 16 residues. The trim removed 3 bases at V and 5 bases at J, leaving 5 bases unmatched. Here the CDR3 DNA reads TGTGCCACCAGCAGGACTAGCGGGGAGGGGACCGGGGAGCTGTTTTTT. Translated, it gives CATSRTSGEGTGELFF.

The rearrangement links TRBV5-4 to TRBJ2-7; 8 bases match TRBD1. Trimming took 3 bases from V and 0 from J; bases not matched to a gene: 5. Germline V gene lookup returns CDR1 SGHNT and CDR2 YYREEE (reference sequence). This CDR3 contains 15 residues. DNA for the CDR3: TGTGCCAGCAGCTCTCGGGACAGGAGCTCCTACGAGCAGTACTTC. Its translation: CASSSRDRSSYEQYF.

The chain combines TRBV6-1 with TRBJ2-5, with TRBD1 matching 9 bases. The germline V gene encodes CDR1 MNHNS and CDR2 SASEGT. Trimming took 0 bases from V and 4 from J; bases not matched to a gene: 6. The CDR3 is 16 amino acids. This chain's CDR3 is CASSEAGGQGAETQYF. DNA of the CDR3: TGTGCCAGCAGTGAAGCGGGGGGACAGGGTGCAGAGACCCAGTACTTC.

The chain recombines TRBV5-1 with TRBJ2-2, with 9 positions matching TRBD2. CDR3 length equals 15 residues. Losses at the gene ends were 3 bases for V and 1 base for J; bases not matched to a gene: 1. Germline CDR1 is SGHRS and CDR2 is YFSETQ. CDR3 coding DNA: TGCGCCAGCAGCTCAGCGGGGGGGAACACCGGGGAGCTGTTTTTT. It translates to CASSSAGGNTGELFF.

The V and J genes are TRBV7-2 and TRBJ2-3; D might be TRBD2 (6 bases). CDR3 length equals 15 residues. Germline values: CDR1 SGHTA, CDR2 FQGNSA. The V end was cut by 2 bases, the J end by 4 bases, with 13 bases between. CDR3 DNA: TGTGCCAGCAGCTTATTGGGGGGATCCCCAGATACGCAGTATTTT. Amino acid sequence: CASSLLGGSPDTQYF.

The rearrangement joins TRBV6-1 to TRBJ2-2; 12 bases align to TRBD2. The ends lost 5 bases at V and 7 bases at J; junction bases unmatched: 5. The CDR3 spans 15 residues. Germline loops: CDR1 MNHNS, CDR2 SASEGT. The DNA of the CDR3 is TGTGCCAGCAGTCCGGGACTAGCGGGTGTCGGGGAGCTGTTTTTT. It specifies CASSPGLAGVGELFF.

The chain is built from TRBV18 and TRBJ1-4; D unclear. The V and J ends lost 6 bases and 6 bases respectively, with 23 bases between them. Germline CDR1 and CDR2: KGHSH and LQKENI. The CDR3 has 17 residues. CDR3 region: CASSPKILGAQDEKLFF. As DNA, the CDR3 is TGTGCCAGCTCCCCCAAAATTTTGGGCGCGCAAGATGAAAAACTGTTTTTT.

The V gene is TRBV5-5, the J gene TRBJ1-2; 8 bases line up with TRBD1. Germline lookup yields CDR1 SGHKS and CDR2 YYEKEE (reference sequence). CDR3 length: 12 amino acids. V gave up 4 bases and J gave up 6 bases; unmatched junction bases: 2. CDR3 DNA sequence: TGTGCCAGCAGCCTACAGGGGGATGGCTACACCTTC. Residues: CASSLQGDGYTF.

This clone was recorded once. The chain joins TRBV30 to TRBJ2-5; 8 bases line up with TRBD2. With 3 bases clipped from V and 13 bases from J, the junction kept 13 bases outside the gene matches. From germline, CDR1 is GTSNPN and CDR2 SVGIG (reference sequence). This CDR3 contains 13 residues. The CDR3 reads CAWSDQAGEASYF. The CDR3 region has the DNA TGTGCCTGGAGCGATCAAGCGGGAGAGGCCTCGTACTTC.

The chain carries TRBV30 and TRBJ1-5; TRBD1 aligns across 9 bases. Germline CDR1 reads GTSNPN; CDR2 reads SVGIG (reference sequence). The CDR3 length is 18 residues. V dropped 0 bases and J dropped 2; count of bases not matched to a gene: 11. The CDR3 DNA reads TGTGCCTGGAGTGTACGACAGGGGGAATGGTTCGGCAATCAGCCCCAGCATTTT. This gives the protein CAWSVRQGEWFGNQPQHF. The entire variable domain, with the rest obtained from reference TRBV30 and TRBJ1-5, is as follows: SQTIHQWPATLVQPVGSPLSLECTVEGTSNPNLYWYRQAAGRGLQLLFYSVGIGQISSEVPQNLSASRPQDRQFILSSKKLLLSDSGFYLCAWSVRQGEWFGNQPQHFGDGTRLSIL.

In its sample, this clone was seen once. This rearrangement joins TRBV7-9 to TRBJ2-5; 9 nucleotides line up with TRBD1. The CDR3 spans 15 residues. The germline gives CDR1 SEHNR, CDR2 FQNEAQ (reference sequence). Trimming removed 4 bases from V and 2 bases from J; junction bases left unmatched: 5. The CDR3 reads CASSSRQGEQETQYF. CDR3 nucleotides: TGTGCCAGCAGCTCGCGACAGGGGGAACAAGAGACCCAGTACTTC.

This chain links TRBV2 with TRBJ2-3, with D possibly TRBD2 on 6 matching bases. The CDR3 runs to 15 residues. Per germline, CDR1 SNHLY and CDR2 FYNNEI. V was shortened by 4 bases and J by 3 bases, with 14 bases between the two germline ends. CDR3 amino acids: CASSAWVGGTDTQYF. CDR3 bases: TGTGCCAGCAGTGCGTGGGTCGGGGGAACAGATACGCAGTATTTT.

The V gene is TRBV4-1, the J gene TRBJ2-7; perhaps TRBD1 as D (6 bases). This CDR3 is built from 15 residues. Trimming cost V 0 bases and J 2 bases, with 11 bases left between them. In germline, CDR1 is MGHRA, CDR2 YSYEKL. CDR3 region: CASSQELGGTYEQYF. CDR3 in DNA: TGCGCCAGCAGCCAAGAACTAGGGGGAACCTACGAGCAGTACTTC.

This chain links TRBV7-6 with TRBJ2-3; 10 bases fit TRBD2. Germline V CDR1 and CDR2: SGHVS, FNYEAQ. CDR3 length: 16 residues. J lost 0 bases, V lost 3 bases, and 3 bases had no gene match. The CDR3 loop is CASSFGLAESTDTQYF. CDR3 nucleotide sequence: TGTGCCAGCAGCTTCGGACTAGCGGAAAGCACAGATACGCAGTATTTT.

This chain connects TRBV10-1 to TRBJ2-2; D is unclear. Trimming left V 4 bases short and J 7 bases short, with 4 bases between. CDR1 is WNHNN, CDR2 SYGVQD, per germline (reference sequence). The CDR3 has 11 amino acids. Here the CDR3 reads CASSVGGELFF. The DNA of the CDR3 is TGCGCCAGCAGTGTCGGCGGGGAGCTGTTTTTT.

This sequence joins TRBV6-6 and TRBJ2-2, with TRBD1 matching over 8 bases. Germline V CDR1 and CDR2: MNHNY, SVGAGI (reference sequence). The CDR3 is made up of 14 amino acids. V lost 6 bases and J lost 4; bases outside the gene matches: 4. In nucleotides, the CDR3 is TGTGCCAGCAGACAGGGGGTACTCACCGGGGAGCTGTTTTTT. Protein sequence: CASRQGVLTGELFF.

CDR3 sequence reads: CASSLARTGGGEKLFF. CDR3 bases: TGCGCCAGCAGCTTGGCCAGGACAGGGGGAGGCGAAAAACTGTTTTTT. J is TRBJ1-4 and V is TRBV5-1; TRBD1 agrees at 10 bases. CDR3 length equals 16 residues. Losses at the gene ends were 0 bases for V and 8 bases for J; bases not matched to a gene: 7. Germline CDR1 and CDR2: SGHRS and YFSETQ.

V and J are TRBV6-5 and TRBJ1-3; unclear D gene. The germline CDR1 and CDR2 sequences are MNHEY and SVGAGI. The V end was cut by 3 bases, the J end by 0 bases, with 6 bases between. CDR3 length: 14 residues. The CDR3 protein is CASSYRYSGNTIYF. CDR3 DNA sequence: TGTGCCAGCAGTTATCGCTACTCTGGAAACACCATATATTTT.

J is TRBJ2-2 and V is TRBV4-2, with 9 bases matching TRBD1. V gave up 2 bases and J gave up 6 bases; unmatched junction bases: 1. The CDR3 spans 14 residues. Germline assignment: CDR1 LGHNA and CDR2 YNFKEQ. The CDR3 loop reads CASSQRDRAGELFF. The CDR3 coding sequence is TGTGCCAGCAGCCAACGGGACAGGGCCGGGGAGCTGTTTTTT.

This chain joins TRBV7-3 and TRBJ2-2, with 7 bases fitting TRBD1. Germline trimming cut 5 bases from V and 4 bases from J; bases unmatched to any gene: 7. Germline V gene lookup returns CDR1 SGHTA and CDR2 FQGTGA. This CDR3 contains 15 residues. For the CDR3, the DNA is TGTGCCAGCAGCCTAGACAGGGTGGGCACCGGGGAGCTGTTTTTT. The encoded protein is CASSLDRVGTGELFF.

The rearrangement joins TRBV15 to TRBJ2-7; 8 bases align to TRBD1. V was pared by 5 bases and J by 2 bases, with 11 bases of the junction left unmatched. The CDR3 contains 16 residues. In germline, CDR1 is LNHNV, CDR2 YYDKDF (reference sequence). CDR3 loop: CATSYGAGGRPYEQYF. Here the CDR3 DNA reads TGTGCCACCAGCTATGGCGCAGGGGGCAGACCCTACGAGCAGTACTTC.

Comments on this clone: The junction shows a germline mismatch at one end, possibly a read error. V usage is TRBV19 and J usage is TRBJ1-2; TRBD1 aligns across 7 bases. From germline, CDR1 is LNHDA and CDR2 SQIVND (reference sequence). The length of the CDR3 is 11 residues. In DNA, the CDR3 is TGCCGCAGGGGGTTTTGGTATGGCTACACCTTC. Protein product: CRRGFWYGYTF.

The DNA of the CDR3 is TGTGCCACCGGACAGGGGACTGGAAACACCATATATTTT. It yields the protein CATGQGTGNTIYF. The chain joins TRBV30 to TRBJ1-3; 9 bases are shared with TRBD1. Germline CDR1 is GTSNPN and CDR2 is SVGIG (reference sequence). CDR3 length: 13 amino acids. J gave up 2 bases and V 8 bases, and 4 bases lay outside the gene matches.

V is TRBV5-4 and J is TRBJ1-5, with a possible D match to TRBD1 (5 bases). CDR1 and CDR2 from the germline V gene are SGHNT and YYREEE (reference sequence). CDR3 size: 16 residues. The V and J ends lost 6 bases and 1 base respectively, with 17 bases between them. DNA of the CDR3: TGTGCCAGCACACGAGCAGGGAAGGTCAGCAATCAGCCCCAGCATTTT. Translated: CASTRAGKVSNQPQHF.